This T cell receptor (beta chain) was sequenced in a study of cytomegalovirus exposure and HLA in healthy donors. CDR3 length: 15 amino acids. Germline-derived CDR1 and CDR2 are SGHNT and YENEEA. Between the trimmed V and J ends, which lost 2 bases and 6 bases, there was a span of 14 bases. PCR employed 60 Vbeta and 13 Jbeta primers. Produced via immunoSEQ multiplex PCR; TCRdb's table is partial and in-frame only. Here the sample spans about 270,000 clones, approximately 70% being singletons. Comment on this clone: Its antigen is not identified.

Study conclusions and caveats: For presence/absence analyses, sequencing depth was assumed to be roughly uniform across donors. Per published accounts, TCR beta sequences correctly predicted the HLA-A and HLA-B alleles of most subjects.

The sample taken for sequencing was PBMCs. The receptor comes from a female donor in good health and CMV-seronegative. The chain combines TRBV11-3 with TRBJ2-4, with a possible D match to TRBD2 (6 bases). The CDR3 region is CASSLQQGGRNIQYF. CDR3 nucleotides: TGTGCCAGCAGCTTACAGCAGGGAGGAAGAAACATTCAGTACTTC.